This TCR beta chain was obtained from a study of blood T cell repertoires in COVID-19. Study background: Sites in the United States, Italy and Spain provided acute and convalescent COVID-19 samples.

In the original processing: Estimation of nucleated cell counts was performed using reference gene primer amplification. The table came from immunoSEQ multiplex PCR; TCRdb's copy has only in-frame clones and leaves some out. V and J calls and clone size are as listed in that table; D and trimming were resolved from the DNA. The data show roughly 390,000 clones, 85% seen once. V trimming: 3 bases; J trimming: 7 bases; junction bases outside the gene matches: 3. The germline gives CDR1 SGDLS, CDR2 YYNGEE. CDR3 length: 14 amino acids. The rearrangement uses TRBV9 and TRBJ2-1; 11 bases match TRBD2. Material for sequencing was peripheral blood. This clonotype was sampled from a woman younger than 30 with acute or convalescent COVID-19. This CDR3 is CASSATSGSNEQFF. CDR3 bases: TGTGCCAGCAGCGCCACTAGCGGGAGTAATGAGCAGTTCTTC. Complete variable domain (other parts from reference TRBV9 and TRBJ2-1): DSGVTQTPKHLITATGQRVTLRCSPRSGDLSVYWYQQSLDQGLQFLIQYYNGEERAKGNILERFSAQQFPDLHSELNLSSLELGDSALYFCASSATSGSNEQFFGPGTRLTVL.